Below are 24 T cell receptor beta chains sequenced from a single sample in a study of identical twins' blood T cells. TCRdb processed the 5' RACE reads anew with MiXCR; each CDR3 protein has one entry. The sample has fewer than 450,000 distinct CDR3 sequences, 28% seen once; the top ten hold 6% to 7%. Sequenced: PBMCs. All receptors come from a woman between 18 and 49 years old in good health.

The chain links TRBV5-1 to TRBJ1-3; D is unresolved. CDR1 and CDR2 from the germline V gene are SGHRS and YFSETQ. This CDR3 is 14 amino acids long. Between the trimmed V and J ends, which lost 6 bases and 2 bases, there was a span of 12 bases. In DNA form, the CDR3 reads TGCGCCAGCACCCCGGGAGCGCCTGGAAACACCATATATTTT. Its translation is CASTPGAPGNTIYF. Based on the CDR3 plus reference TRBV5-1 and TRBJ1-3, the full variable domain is KAGVTQTPRYLIKTRGQQVTLSCSPISGHRSVSWYQQTPGQGLQFLFEYFSETQRNKGNFPGRFSGRQFSNSRSEMNVSTLELGDSALYLCASTPGAPGNTIYFGEGSWLTVV.

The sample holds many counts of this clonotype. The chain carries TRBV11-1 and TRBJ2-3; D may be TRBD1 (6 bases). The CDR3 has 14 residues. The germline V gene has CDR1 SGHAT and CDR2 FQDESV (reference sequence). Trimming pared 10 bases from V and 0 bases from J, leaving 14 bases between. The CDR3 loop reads CATRPGQSTDTQYF. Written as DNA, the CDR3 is TGTGCCACTCGACCGGGACAAAGCACAGATACGCAGTATTTT.

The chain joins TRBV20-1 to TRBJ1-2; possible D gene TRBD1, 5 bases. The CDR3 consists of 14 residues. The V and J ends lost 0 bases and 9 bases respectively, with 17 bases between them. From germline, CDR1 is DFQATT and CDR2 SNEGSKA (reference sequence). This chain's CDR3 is CSARDGTVLMRYTF. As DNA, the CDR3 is TGCAGTGCTAGAGATGGGACCGTCCTGATGCGCTACACCTTC.

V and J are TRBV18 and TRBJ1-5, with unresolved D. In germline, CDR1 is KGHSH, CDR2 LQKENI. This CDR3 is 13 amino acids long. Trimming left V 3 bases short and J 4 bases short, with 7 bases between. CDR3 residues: CASSPQTNQPQHF. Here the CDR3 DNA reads TGTGCCAGCTCACCCCAAACGAATCAGCCCCAGCATTTT.

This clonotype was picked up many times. CDR3 nucleotides: TGCAGTGCCGGGCACACTGAAGCTTTCTTT. It encodes CSAGHTEAFF. The chain is built from TRBV29-1 and TRBJ1-1, with D unresolved. Germline CDR1 is SQVTM and CDR2 is ANQGSEA. The CDR3 has 10 residues.

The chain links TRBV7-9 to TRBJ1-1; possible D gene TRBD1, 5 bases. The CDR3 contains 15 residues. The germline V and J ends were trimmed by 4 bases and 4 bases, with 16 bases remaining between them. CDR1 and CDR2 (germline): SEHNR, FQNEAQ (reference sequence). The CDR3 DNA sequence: TGTGCCAGCAGCTCCTCGGACGGGGCGGGCACTGAAGCTTTCTTT. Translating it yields CASSSSDGAGTEAFF.

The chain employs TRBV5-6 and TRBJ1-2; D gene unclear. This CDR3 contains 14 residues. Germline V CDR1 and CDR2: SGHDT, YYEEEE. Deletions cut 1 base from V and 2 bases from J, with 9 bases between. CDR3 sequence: CASSLPDRNYGYTF. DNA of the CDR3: TGTGCCAGCAGCTTGCCGGACCGAAACTATGGCTACACCTTC.

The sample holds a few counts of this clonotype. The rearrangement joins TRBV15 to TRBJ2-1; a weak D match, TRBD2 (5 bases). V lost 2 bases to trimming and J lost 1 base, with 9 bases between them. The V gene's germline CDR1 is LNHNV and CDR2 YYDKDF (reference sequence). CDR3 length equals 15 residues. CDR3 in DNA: TGTGCCACCAGCAGACCCGGAGGTTCCTACAATGAGCAGTTCTTC. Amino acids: CATSRPGGSYNEQFF.

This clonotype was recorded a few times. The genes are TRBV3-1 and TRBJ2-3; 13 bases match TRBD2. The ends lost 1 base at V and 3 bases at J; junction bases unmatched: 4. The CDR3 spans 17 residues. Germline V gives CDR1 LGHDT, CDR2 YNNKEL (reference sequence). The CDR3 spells CASSQGTSGGLTDTQYF. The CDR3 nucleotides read TGTGCCAGCAGCCAAGGGACTAGCGGGGGACTGACAGATACGCAGTATTTT.

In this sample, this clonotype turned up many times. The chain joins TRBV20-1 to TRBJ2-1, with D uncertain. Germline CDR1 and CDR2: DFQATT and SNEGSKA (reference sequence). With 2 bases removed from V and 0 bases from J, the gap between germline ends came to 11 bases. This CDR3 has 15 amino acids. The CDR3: CSARRAQSSYNEQFF. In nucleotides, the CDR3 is TGCAGTGCTAGACGCGCCCAAAGCTCCTACAATGAGCAGTTCTTC.

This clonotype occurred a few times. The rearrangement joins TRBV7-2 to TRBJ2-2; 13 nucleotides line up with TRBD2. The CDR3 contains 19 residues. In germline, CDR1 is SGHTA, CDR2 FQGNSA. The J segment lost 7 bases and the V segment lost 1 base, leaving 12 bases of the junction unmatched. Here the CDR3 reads CASSLVWLGLAGAGGELFF. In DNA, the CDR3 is TGTGCCAGCAGCTTAGTTTGGCTTGGACTAGCGGGAGCCGGCGGGGAGCTGTTTTTT.

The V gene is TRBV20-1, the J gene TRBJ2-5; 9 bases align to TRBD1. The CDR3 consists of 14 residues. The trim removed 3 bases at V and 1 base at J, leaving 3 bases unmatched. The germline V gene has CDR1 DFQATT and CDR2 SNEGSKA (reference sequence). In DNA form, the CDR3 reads TGCAGTGCTAGGGGGGACAGGGTCCAAGAGACCCAGTACTTC. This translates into CSARGDRVQETQYF.

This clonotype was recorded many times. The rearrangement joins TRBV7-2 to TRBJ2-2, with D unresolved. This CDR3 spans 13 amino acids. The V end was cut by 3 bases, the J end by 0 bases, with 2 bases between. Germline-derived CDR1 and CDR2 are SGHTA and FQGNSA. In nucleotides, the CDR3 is TGTGCCAGCAGCTTCACGAACACCGGGGAGCTGTTTTTT. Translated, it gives CASSFTNTGELFF.

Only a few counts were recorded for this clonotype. CDR3 bases: TGCGCCAGCAGCGGGCGGACAGGGGGAGACACCGGGGAGCTGTTTTTT. Translating it yields CASSGRTGGDTGELFF. The chain uses TRBV5-1 and TRBJ2-2; 10 bases line up with TRBD1. The CDR3 is 16 residues long. CDR1 and CDR2 from the germline V gene are SGHRS and YFSETQ. V was clipped by 4 bases and J by 3 bases; unmatched bases: 6.

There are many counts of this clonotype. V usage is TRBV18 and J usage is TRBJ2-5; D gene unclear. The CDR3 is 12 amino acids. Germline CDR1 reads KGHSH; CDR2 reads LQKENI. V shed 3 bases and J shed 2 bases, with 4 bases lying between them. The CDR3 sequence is CASSPNQETQYF. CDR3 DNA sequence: TGTGCCAGCTCACCGAATCAAGAGACCCAGTACTTC.

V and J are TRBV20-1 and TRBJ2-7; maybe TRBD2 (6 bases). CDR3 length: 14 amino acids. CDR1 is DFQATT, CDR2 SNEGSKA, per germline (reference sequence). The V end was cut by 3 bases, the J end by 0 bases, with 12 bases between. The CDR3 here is CSARYSGSSYEQYF. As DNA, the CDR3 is TGCAGTGCTAGGTATAGCGGCAGCTCCTACGAGCAGTACTTC.

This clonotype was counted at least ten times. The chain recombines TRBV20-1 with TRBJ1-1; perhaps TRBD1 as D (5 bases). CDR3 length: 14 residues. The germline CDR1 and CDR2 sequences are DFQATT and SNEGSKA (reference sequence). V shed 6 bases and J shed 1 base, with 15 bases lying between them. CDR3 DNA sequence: TGCAGTGCCGTCCGGGGGTTAGGGAACACTGAAGCTTTCTTT. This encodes CSAVRGLGNTEAFF.

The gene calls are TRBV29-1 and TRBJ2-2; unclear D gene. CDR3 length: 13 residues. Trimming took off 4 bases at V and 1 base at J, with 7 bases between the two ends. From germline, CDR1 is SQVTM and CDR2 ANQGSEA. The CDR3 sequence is CSVAWGNTGELFF. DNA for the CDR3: TGCAGCGTTGCATGGGGGAACACCGGGGAGCTGTTTTTT.

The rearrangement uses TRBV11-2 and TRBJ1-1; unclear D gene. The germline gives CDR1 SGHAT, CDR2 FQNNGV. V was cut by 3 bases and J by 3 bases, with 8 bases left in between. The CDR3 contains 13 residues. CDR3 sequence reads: CASSLIHYTEAFF. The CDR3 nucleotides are TGTGCCAGCAGCTTGATACACTACACTGAAGCTTTCTTT.

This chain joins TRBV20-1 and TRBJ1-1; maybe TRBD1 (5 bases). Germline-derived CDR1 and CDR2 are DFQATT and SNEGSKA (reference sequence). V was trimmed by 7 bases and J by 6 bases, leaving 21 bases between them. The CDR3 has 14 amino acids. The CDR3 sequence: CSVVGGTPKPEAFF. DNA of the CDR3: TGCAGTGTAGTGGGGGGGACCCCCAAGCCTGAAGCTTTCTTT.

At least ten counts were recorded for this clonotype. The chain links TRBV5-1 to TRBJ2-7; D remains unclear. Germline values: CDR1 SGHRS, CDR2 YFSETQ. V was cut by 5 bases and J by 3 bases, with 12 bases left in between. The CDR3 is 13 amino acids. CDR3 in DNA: TGCGCCAGCAGTTCCGGACGAGGCTACGAGCAGTACTTC. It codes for CASSSGRGYEQYF.

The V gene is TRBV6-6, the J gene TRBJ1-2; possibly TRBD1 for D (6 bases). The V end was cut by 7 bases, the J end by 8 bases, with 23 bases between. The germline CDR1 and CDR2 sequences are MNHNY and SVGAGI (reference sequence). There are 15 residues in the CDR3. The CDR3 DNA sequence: TGTGCCAGCAAGGGCGGTGGGGGGCGAGTTAACGGCTACACCTTC. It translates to CASKGGGGRVNGYTF.

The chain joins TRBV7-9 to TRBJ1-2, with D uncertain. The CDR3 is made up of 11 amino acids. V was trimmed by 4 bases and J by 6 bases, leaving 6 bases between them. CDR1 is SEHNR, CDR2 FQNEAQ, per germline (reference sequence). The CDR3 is CASSYTNGYTF. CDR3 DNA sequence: TGTGCCAGCAGCTATACTAATGGCTACACCTTC.

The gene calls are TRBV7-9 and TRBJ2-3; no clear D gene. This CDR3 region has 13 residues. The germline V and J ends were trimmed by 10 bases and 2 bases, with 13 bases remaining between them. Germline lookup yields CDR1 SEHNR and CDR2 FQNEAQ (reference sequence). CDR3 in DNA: TGTGCCATCACCCGGGCTGTCACAGATACGCAGTATTTT. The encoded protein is CAITRAVTDTQYF.